This TCR beta chain was recovered during a study of cytomegalovirus exposure and HLA in healthy donors. V shed 7 bases, J shed 6 bases, and the junction held 7 bases outside the gene matches. The CDR3 length is 14 residues. Germline assignment: CDR1 MNHNS and CDR2 SASEGT. Vbeta (60) and Jbeta (13) primers were used in the PCR. Assay: immunoSEQ multiplex PCR; the TCRdb copy retains only in-frame clones and omits some. The sample holds 75,000 to 95,000 clones, 65% seen once. Study-level points and caveats: Apart from CMV serostatus, no immune exposure information was available. Indistinguishable V segments such as TRBV6-2 and TRBV6-3 were excluded.

Concerning this clone: Its antigen is unidentified.

The specimen sequenced was PBMCs. This TCR derives from a woman between 45 and 65 years old in good health and CMV-seropositive. J is TRBJ1-5 and V is TRBV6-1, with 9 bases lining up with TRBD1. The CDR3 here is CASNWDREGQPQHF. In DNA form, the CDR3 reads TGTGCCAGCAACTGGGACAGGGAGGGTCAGCCCCAGCATTTT.